The present entry profiles one T cell receptor beta chain with its context. The antigen remains unidentified. CDR3 length equals 12 residues. V shed 6 bases and J shed 4 bases, with 9 bases lying between them. The data were taken from a study of regulatory T cells in long-lasting Graves disease. General observations from the study: Only a small sample size was used, which may have cut accuracy.

The time point here: newly diagnosed GD, antithyroid drugs for less than 3 months. Construction of the TCR library relied on RNA isolated from PBMCs. Construction of the TCR beta libraries employed iRepertoire HTBI primers in conjunction with Arm-PCR of CDR3 regions. Via MiXCR, TCRdb re-called the multiplex PCR reads, giving one row per CDR3 protein. The sample records around 320,000 distinct CDR3 sequences, approximately 15% being singletons. These same records also appear under a second study, on T cells in Graves' hyperthyroidism and ophthalmopathy.

The TCR comes from a man between 35 and 55 years old with Graves disease. The J gene is TRBJ1-1, the V gene TRBV12-3 or TRBV12-4; D is ambiguous. This material consisted of peripheral blood mononuclear cells (PBMCs), taken at new diagnosis, from a patient treated with antithyroid drugs. The CDR3 is CASRSSGTEAFF. CDR3 nucleotide sequence: TGTGCCAGCAGGTCCTCGGGCACTGAAGCTTTCTTT.